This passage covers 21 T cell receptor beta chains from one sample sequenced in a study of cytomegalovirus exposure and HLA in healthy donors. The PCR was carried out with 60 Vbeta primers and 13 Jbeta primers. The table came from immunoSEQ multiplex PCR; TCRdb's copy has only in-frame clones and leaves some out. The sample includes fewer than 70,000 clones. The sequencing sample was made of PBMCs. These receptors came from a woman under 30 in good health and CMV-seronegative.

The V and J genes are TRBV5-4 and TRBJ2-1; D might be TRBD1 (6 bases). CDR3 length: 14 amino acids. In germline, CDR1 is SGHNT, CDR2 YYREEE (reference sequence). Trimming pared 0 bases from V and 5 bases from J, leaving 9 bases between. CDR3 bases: TGTGCCAGCAGCTTGGGGGGGCTTAACAATGAGCAGTTCTTC. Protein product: CASSLGGLNNEQFF. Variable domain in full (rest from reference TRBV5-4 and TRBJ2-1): ETGVTQSPTHLIKTRGQQVTLRCSSQSGHNTVSWYQQALGQGPQFIFQYYREEENGRGNFPPRFSGLQFPNYSSELNVNALELDDSALYLCASSLGGLNNEQFFGPGTRLTVL.

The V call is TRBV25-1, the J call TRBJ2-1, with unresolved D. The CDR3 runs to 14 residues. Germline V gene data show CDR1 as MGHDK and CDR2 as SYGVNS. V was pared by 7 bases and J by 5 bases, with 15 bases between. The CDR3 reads CASTGREIDNEQFF. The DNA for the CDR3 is TGTGCCAGCACTGGGCGAGAAATAGACAATGAGCAGTTCTTC.

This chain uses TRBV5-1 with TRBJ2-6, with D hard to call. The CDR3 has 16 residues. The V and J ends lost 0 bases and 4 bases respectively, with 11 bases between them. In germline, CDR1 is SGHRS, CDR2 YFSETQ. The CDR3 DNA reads TGCGCCAGCAGCTTGGATGCTATAGCCGGGGCCAACGTCCTGACTTTC. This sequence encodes CASSLDAIAGANVLTF.

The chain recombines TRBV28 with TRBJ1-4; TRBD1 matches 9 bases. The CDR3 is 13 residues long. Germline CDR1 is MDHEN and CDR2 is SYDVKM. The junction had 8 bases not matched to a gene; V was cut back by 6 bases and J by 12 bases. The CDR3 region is CASRVPWTGELFF. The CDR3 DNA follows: TGTGCCAGCAGGGTCCCTTGGACAGGGGAACTGTTTTTT.

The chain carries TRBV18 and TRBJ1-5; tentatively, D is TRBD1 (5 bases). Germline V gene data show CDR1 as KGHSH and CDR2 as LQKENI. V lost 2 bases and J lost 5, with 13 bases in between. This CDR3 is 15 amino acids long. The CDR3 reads CASSPGSGGDQPQHF. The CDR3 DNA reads TGTGCCAGCTCACCAGGGAGTGGGGGGGATCAGCCCCAGCATTTT.

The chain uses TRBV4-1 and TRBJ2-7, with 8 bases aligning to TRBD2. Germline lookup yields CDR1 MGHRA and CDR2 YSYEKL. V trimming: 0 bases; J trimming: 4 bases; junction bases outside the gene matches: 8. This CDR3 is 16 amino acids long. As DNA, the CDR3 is TGCGCCAGCAGCCAAGATGGAGTTAGCGGGGAATACGAGCAGTACTTC. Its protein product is CASSQDGVSGEYEQYF.

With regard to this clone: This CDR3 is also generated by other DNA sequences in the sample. The CDR3 protein is CASSLTGNTEAFF. CDR3 DNA sequence: TGTGCCAGCAGCCTGACAGGGAACACTGAAGCTTTCTTT. This sequence joins TRBV6-5 and TRBJ1-1, with a possible D match to TRBD1 (6 bases). V was clipped by 6 bases and J by 1 base, with 9 bases between them. There are 13 residues in the CDR3. The V gene's germline CDR1 is MNHEY and CDR2 SVGAGI.

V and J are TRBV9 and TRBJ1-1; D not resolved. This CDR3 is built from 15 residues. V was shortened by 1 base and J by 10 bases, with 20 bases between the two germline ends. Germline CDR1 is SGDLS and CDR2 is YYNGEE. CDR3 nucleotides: TGTGCCAGCAGCGTACCTGAGACAACACCAAAGAGAGCTTTCTTT. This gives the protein CASSVPETTPKRAFF.

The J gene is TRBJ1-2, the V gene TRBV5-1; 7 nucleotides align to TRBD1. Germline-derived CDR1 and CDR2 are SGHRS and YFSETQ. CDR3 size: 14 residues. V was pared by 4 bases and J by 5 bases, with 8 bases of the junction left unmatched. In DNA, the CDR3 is TGCGCCAGCAGCCTTAGCGGGACAGCTTATGGCTACACCTTC. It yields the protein CASSLSGTAYGYTF.

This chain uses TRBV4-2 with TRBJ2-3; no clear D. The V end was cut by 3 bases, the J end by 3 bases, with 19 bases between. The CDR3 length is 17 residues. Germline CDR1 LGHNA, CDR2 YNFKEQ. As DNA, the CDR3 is TGTGCCAGCAGCCAGACTGTCGTGTCCCGCGGAACAGATACGCAGTATTTT. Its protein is CASSQTVVSRGTDTQYF.

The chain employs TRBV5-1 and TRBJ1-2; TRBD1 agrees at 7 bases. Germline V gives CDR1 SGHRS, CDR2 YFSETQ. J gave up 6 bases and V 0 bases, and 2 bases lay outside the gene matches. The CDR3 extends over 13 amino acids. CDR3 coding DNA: TGCGCCAGCAGCTTGGTCACAGGGGATGGCTACACCTTC. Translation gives CASSLVTGDGYTF. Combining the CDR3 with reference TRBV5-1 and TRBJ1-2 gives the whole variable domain KAGVTQTPRYLIKTRGQQVTLSCSPISGHRSVSWYQQTPGQGLQFLFEYFSETQRNKGNFPGRFSGRQFSNSRSEMNVSTLELGDSALYLCASSLVTGDGYTFGSGTRLTVV.

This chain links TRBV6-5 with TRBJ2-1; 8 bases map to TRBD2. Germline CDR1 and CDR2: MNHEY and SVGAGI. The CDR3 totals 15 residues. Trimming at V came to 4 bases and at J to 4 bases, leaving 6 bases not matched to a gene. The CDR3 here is CASSSLAGGYNEQFF. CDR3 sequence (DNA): TGTGCCAGCAGTTCTCTAGCGGGCGGTTACAATGAGCAGTTCTTC.

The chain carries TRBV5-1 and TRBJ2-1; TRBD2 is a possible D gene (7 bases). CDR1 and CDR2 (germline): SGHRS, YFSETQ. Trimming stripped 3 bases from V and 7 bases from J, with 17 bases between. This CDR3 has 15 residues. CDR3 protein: CASSSLDRGANEQFF. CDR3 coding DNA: TGCGCCAGCAGCTCCTTGGACCGGGGGGCGAATGAGCAGTTCTTC.

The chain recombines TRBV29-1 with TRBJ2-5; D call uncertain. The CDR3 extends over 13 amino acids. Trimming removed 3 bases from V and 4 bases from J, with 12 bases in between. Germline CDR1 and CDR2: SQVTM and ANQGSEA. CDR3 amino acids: CSVDLHGVETQYF. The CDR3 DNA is TGCAGCGTTGACTTACATGGTGTAGAGACCCAGTACTTC.

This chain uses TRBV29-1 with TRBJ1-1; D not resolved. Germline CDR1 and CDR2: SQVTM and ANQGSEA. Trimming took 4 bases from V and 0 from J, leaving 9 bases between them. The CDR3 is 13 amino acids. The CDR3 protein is CSVVWALNTEAFF. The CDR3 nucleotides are TGCAGCGTTGTTTGGGCCTTGAACACTGAAGCTTTCTTT.

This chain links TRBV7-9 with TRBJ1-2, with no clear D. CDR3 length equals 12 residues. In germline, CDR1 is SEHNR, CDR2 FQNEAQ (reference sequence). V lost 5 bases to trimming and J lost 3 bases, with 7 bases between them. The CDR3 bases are TGTGCCAGCAGCGTTCAGGACTATGGCTACACCTTC. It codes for CASSVQDYGYTF.

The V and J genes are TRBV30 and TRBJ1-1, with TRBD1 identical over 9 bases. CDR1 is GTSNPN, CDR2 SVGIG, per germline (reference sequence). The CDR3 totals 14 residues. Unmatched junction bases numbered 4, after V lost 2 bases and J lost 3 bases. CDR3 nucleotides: TGTGCCTGGAGTCGAGACAGGGGGTACACTGAAGCTTTCTTT. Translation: CAWSRDRGYTEAFF.

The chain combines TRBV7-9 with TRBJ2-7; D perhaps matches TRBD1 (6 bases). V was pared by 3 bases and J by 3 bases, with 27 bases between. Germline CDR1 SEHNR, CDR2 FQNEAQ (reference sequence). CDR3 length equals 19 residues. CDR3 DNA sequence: TGTGCCAGCAGCTTTGCTATACAGGGAAGCGGAACTAAGAACTACGAGCAGTACTTC. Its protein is CASSFAIQGSGTKNYEQYF. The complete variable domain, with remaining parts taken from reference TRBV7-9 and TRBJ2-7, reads DTGVSQNPRHKITKRGQNVTFRCDPISEHNRLYWYRQTLGQGPEFLTYFQNEAQLEKSRLLSDRFSAERPKGSFSTLEIQRTEQGDSAMYLCASSFAIQGSGTKNYEQYFGPGTRLTVT.

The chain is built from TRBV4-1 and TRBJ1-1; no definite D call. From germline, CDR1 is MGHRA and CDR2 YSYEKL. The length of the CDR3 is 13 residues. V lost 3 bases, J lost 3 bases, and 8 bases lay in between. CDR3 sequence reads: CASSHTGDTEAFF. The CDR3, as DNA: TGCGCCAGCAGCCATACCGGAGACACTGAAGCTTTCTTT.

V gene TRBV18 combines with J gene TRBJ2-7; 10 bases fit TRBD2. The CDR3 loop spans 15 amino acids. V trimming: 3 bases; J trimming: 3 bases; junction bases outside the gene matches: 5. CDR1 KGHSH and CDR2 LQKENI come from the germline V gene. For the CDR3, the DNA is TGTGCCAGCTCACCCGTAGCGGGAGGAGTCTACGAGCAGTACTTC. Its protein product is CASSPVAGGVYEQYF. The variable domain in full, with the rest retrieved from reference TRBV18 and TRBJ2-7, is NAGVMQNPRHLVRRRGQEARLRCSPMKGHSHVYWYRQLPEEGLKFMVYLQKENIIDESGMPKERFSAEFPKEGPSILRIQQVVRGDSAAYFCASSPVAGGVYEQYFGPGTRLTVT.

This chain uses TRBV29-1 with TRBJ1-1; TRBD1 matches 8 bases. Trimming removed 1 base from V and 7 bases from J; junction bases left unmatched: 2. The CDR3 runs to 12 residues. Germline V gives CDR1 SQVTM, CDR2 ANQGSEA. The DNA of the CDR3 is TGCAGCGTTGAAGTCGACAGGGGTGAAGCTTTCTTT. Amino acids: CSVEVDRGEAFF.